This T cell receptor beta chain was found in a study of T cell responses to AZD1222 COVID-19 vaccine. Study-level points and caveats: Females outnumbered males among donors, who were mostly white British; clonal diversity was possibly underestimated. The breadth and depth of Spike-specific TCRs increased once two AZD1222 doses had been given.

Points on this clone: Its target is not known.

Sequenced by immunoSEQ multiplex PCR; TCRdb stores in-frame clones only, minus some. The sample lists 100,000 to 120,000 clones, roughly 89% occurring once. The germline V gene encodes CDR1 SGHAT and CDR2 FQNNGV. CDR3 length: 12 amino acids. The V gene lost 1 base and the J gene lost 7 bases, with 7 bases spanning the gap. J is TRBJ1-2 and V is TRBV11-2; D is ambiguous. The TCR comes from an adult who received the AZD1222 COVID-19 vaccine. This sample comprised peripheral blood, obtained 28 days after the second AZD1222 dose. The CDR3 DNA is TGTGCCAGCAGCTTAGCCAAGGTTGGCTACACCTTC. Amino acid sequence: CASSLAKVGYTF.